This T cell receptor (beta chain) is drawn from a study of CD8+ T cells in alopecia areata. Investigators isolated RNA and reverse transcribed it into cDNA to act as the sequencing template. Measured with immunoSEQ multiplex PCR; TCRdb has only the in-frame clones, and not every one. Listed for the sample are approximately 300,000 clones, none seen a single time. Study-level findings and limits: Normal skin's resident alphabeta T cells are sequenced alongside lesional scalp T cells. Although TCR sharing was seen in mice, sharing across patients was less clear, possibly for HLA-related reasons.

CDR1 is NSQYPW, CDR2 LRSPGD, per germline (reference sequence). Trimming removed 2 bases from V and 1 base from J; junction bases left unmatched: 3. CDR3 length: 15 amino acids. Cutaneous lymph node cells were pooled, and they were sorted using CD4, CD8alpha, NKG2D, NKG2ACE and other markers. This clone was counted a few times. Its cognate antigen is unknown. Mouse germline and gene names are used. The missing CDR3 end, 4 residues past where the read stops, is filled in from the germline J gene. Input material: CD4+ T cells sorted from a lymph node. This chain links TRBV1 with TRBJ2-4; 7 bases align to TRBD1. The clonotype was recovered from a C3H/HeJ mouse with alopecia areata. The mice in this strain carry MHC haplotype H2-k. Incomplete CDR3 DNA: TGCACCTGCAGTGCACCCGACAGGGGTCAAAAC. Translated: CTCSAPDRGQN. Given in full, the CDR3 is CTCSAPDRGQNTLYF.